The sequence of this T cell receptor (beta chain) was determined in a study of shared clonotypes between healthy human individuals. The wider study: Researchers assigned three CD4 naive, three CD4 memory, two CD8 naive and one CD8 memory plate to each donor. Study-level points and caveats: The genetic and exposure-history diversity represented was limited by few donors.

About this clone: What it recognizes is unknown. Other DNA sequences of this sample code for an identical CDR3.

For every subset, genomic DNA was evenly distributed across several immunoSEQ plates. Some 30,000 T cell genomes (about 210 ng DNA) went into each sorted-subset replicate. TCRdb keeps only in-frame clones here, not all; method: immunoSEQ multiplex PCR. The sample has 2 million or so clones, approximately 95% seen once. CD8 cells classed as naive were CD45RO-negative and positively selected for CCR7, excluding terminally differentiated effector memory CD45RA+ cells. Germline CDR1 is SNHLY and CDR2 is FYNNEI. Losses at the gene ends were 5 bases for V and 7 bases for J; bases not matched to a gene: 2. The CDR3 is 12 residues long.

The genes are TRBV2 and TRBJ2-1; 7 bases line up with TRBD1. This clonotype was obtained from a man younger than 35 in good health. The sequenced sample consisted of naive CD8+ T cells sorted from blood. CDR3 nucleotides: TGTGCCAGCAGTCCACAGGGGAATGAGCAGTTCTTC. It encodes CASSPQGNEQFF.